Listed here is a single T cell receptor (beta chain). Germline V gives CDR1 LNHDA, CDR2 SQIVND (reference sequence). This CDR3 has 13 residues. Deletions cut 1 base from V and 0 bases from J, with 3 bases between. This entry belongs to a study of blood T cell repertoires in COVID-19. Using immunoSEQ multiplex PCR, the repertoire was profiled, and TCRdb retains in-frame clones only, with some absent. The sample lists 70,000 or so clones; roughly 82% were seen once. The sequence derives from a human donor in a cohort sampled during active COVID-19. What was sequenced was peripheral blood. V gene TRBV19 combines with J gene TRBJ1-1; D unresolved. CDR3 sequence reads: CASSIGVNTEAFF. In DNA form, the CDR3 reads TGTGCCAGTAGTATAGGAGTGAACACTGAAGCTTTCTTT. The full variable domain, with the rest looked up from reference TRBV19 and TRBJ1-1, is DGGITQSPKYLFRKEGQNVTLSCEQNLNHDAMYWYRQDPGQGLRLIYYSQIVNDFQKGDIAEGYSVSREKKESFPLTVTSAQKNPTAFYLCASSIGVNTEAFFGQGTRLTVV.